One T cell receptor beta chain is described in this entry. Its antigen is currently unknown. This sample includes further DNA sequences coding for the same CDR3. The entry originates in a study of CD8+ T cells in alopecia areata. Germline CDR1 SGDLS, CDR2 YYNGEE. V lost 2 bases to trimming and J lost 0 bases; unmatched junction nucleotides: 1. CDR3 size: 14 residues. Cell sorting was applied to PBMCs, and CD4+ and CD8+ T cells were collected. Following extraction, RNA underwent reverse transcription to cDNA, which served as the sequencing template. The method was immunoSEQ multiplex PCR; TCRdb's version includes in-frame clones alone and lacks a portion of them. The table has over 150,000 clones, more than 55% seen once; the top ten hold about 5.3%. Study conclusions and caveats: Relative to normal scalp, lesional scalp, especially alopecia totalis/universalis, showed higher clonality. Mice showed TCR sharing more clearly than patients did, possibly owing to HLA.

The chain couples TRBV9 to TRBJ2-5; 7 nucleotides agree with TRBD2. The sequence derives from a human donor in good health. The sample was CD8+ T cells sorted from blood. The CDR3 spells CASSVGGNQETQYF. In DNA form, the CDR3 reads TGTGCCAGCAGCGTGGGGGGGAACCAAGAGACCCAGTACTTC. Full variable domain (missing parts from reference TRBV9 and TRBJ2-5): DSGVTQTPKHLITATGQRVTLRCSPRSGDLSVYWYQQSLDQGLQFLIQYYNGEERAKGNILERFSAQQFPDLHSELNLSSLELGDSALYFCASSVGGNQETQYFGPGTRLLVL.